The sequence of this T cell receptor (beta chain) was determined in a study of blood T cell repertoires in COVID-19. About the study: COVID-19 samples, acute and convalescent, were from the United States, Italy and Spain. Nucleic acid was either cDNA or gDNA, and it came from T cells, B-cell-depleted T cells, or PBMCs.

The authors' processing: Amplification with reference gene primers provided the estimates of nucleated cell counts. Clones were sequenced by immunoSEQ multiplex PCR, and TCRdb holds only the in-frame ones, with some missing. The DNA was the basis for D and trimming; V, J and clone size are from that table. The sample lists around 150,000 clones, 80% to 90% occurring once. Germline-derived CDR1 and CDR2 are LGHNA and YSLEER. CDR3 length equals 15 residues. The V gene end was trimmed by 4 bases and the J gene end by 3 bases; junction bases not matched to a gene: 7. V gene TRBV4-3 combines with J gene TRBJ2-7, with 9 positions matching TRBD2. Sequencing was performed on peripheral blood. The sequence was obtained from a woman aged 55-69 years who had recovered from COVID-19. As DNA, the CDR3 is TGCGCCAGCAGCCTTGCAGCGGGGGGCCTCTACGAGCAGTACTTC. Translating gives CASSLAAGGLYEQYF.